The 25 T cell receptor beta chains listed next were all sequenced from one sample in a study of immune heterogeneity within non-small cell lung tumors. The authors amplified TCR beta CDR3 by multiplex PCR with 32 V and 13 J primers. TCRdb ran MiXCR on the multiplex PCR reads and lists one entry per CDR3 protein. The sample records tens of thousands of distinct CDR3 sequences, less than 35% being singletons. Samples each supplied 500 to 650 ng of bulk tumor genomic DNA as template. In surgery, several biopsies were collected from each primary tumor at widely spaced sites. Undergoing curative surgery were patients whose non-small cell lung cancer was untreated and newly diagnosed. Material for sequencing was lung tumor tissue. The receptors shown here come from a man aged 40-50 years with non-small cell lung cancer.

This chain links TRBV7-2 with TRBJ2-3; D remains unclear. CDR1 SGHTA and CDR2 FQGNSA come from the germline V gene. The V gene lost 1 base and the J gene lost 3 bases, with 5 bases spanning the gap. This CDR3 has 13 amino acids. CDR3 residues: CASSLGQTDTQYF. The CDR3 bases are TGTGCCAGCAGCTTAGGGCAAACAGATACGCAGTATTTT.

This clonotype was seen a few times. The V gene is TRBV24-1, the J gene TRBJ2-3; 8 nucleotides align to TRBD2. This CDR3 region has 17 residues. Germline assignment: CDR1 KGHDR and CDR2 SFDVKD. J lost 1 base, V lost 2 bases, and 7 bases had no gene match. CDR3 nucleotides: TGTGCCACCAGTGATTCCTTTACTAGCGGCGGCACAGATACGCAGTATTTT. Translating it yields CATSDSFTSGGTDTQYF.

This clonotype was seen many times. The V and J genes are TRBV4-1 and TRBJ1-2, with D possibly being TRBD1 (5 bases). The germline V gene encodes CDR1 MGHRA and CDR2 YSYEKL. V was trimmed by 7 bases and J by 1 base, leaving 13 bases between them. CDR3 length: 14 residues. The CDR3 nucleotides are TGCGCCAGCACCCCTTGGAGGGGTAACTATGGCTACACCTTC. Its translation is CASTPWRGNYGYTF.

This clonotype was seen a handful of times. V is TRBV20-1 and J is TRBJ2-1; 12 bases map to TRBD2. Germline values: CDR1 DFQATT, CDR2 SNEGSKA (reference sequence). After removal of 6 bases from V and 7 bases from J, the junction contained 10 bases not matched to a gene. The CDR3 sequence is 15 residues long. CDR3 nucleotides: TGCAGTGCAACCACCCTAGCGGGAGGGCCAAATGAGCAGTTCTTC. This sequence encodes CSATTLAGGPNEQFF.

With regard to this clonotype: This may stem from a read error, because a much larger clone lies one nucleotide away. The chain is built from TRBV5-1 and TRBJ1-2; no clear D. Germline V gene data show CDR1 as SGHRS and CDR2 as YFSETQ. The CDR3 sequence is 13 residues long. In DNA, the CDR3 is TGCGCCAGCAGCTTGGCCGGGGAGTATGGCCACACCTTC. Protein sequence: CASSLAGEYGHTF.

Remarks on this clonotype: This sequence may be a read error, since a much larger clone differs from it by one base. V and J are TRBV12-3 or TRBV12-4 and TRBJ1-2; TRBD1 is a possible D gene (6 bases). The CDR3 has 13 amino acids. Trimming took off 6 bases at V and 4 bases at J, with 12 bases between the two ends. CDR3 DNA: TGTGCCAGCAGCCAAGCACAGGGCTATGGCTACACCTTC. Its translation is CASSQAQGYGYTF.

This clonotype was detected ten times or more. CDR3 protein: CAFQSLLGEKLFF. CDR3 nucleotide sequence: TGTGCCTTTCAATCCCTGCTGGGTGAAAAACTGTTTTTT. J is TRBJ1-4 and V is TRBV30; D not resolved. With 7 bases removed from V and 7 bases from J, the gap between germline ends came to 16 bases. From germline, CDR1 is GTSNPN and CDR2 SVGIG (reference sequence). The CDR3 runs 13 residues.

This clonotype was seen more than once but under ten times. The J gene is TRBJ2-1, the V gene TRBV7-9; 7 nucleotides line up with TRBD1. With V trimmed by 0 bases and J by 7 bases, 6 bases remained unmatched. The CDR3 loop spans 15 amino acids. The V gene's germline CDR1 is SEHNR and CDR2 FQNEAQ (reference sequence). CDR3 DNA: TGTGCCAGCAGCTTAGCTCTCTCGGACAGGAATGAGCAGTTCTTC. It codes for CASSLALSDRNEQFF.

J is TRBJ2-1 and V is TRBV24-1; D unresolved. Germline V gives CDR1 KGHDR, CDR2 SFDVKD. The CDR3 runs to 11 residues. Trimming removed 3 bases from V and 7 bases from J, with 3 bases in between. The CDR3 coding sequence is TGTGCCACCAGTGATAGGAATGAGCAGTTCTTC. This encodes CATSDRNEQFF.

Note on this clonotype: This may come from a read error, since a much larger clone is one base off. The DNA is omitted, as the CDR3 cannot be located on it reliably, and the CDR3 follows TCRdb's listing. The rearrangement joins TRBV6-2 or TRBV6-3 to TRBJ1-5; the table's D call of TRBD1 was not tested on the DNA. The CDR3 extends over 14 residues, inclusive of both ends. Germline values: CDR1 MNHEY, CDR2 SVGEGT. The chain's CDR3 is CASRWGQGNQPQDF.

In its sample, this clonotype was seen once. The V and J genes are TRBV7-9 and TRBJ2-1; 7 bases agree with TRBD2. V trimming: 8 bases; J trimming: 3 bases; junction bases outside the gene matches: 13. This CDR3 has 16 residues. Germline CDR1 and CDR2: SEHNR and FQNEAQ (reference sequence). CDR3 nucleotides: TGTGCCAGCGCTTTAGTCGGAGGGAGGGGCTACAATGAGCAGTTCTTC. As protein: CASALVGGRGYNEQFF.

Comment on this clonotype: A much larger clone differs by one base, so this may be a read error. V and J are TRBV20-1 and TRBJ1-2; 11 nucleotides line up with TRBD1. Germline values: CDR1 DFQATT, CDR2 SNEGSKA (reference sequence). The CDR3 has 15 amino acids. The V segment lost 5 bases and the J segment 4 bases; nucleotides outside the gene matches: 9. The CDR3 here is CSAGTGQGAGYGYTF. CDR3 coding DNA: TGCAGTGCTGGAACCGGACAGGGGGCGGGCTATGGCTACACCTTC.

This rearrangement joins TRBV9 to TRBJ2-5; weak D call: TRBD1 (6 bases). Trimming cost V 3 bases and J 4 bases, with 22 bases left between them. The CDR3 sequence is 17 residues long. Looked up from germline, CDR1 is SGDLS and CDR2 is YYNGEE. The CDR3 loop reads CASSGEYGGQQGETQYF. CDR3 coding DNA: TGTGCCAGCAGCGGAGAATATGGGGGACAACAAGGAGAGACCCAGTACTTC.

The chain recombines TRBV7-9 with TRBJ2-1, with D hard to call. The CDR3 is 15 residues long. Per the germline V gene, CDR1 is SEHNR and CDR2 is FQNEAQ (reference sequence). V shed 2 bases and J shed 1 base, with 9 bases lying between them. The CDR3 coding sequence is TGTGCCAGCAGCTTACTGTGGGCTTCCTACAATGAGCAGTTCTTC. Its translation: CASSLLWASYNEQFF.

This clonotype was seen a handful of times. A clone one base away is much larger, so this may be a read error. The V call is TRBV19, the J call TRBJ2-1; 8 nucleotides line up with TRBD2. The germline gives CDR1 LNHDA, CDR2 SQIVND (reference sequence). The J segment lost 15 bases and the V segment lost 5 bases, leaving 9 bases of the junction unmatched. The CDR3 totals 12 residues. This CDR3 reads CASSGVSGKGFF. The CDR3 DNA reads TGTGCCAGTAGTGGTGTTAGCGGGAAGGGGTTCTTC.

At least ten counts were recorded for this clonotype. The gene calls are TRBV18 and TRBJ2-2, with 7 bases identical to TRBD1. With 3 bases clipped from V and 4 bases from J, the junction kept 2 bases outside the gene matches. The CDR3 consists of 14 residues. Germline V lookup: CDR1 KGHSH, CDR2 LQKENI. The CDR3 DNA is TGTGCCAGCTCACCCCGGACAGGCACCGGGGAGCTGTTTTTT. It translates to CASSPRTGTGELFF.

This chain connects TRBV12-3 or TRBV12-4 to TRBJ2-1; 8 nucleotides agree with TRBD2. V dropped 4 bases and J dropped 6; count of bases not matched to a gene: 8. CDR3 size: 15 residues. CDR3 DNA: TGTGCCAGCAGTTCTCGGACTAGCAGGGCCAATGAGCAGTTCTTC. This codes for CASSSRTSRANEQFF.

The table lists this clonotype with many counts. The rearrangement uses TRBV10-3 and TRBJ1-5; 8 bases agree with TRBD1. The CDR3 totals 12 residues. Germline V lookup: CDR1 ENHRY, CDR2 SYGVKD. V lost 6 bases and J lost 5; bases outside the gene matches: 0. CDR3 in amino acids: CAIRTGDQPQHF. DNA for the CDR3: TGTGCCATCAGGACAGGGGATCAGCCCCAGCATTTT.

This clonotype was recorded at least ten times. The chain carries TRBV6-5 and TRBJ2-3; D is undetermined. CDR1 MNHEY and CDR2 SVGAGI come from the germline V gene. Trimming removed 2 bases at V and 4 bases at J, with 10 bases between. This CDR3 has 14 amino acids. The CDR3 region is CASSYRPGPDTQYF. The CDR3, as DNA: TGTGCCAGCAGTTACCGGCCGGGCCCAGATACGCAGTATTTT.

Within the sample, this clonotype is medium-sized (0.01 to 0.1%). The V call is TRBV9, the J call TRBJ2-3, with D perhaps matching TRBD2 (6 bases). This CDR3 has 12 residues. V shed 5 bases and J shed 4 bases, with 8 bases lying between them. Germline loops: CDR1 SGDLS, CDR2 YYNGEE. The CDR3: CASRGDSDTQYF. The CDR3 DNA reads TGTGCCAGCAGAGGGGACTCAGATACGCAGTATTTT.

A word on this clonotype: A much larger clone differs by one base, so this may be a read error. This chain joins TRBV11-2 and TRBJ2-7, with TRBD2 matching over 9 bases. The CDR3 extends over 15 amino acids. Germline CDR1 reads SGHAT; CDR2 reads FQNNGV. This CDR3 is CDSSMLAGQSYEQYF. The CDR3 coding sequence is TGTGACAGCAGCATGCTAGCGGGACAAAGTTACGAGCAGTACTTC.

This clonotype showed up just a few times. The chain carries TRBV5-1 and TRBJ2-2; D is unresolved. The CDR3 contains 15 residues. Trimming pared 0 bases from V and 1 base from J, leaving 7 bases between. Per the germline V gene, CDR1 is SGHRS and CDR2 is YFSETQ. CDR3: CASSLDSQNTGELFF. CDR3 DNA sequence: TGCGCCAGCAGCTTGGACAGCCAGAACACCGGGGAGCTGTTTTTT. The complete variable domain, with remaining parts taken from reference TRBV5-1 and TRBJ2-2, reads KAGVTQTPRYLIKTRGQQVTLSCSPISGHRSVSWYQQTPGQGLQFLFEYFSETQRNKGNFPGRFSGRQFSNSRSEMNVSTLELGDSALYLCASSLDSQNTGELFFGEGSRLTVL.

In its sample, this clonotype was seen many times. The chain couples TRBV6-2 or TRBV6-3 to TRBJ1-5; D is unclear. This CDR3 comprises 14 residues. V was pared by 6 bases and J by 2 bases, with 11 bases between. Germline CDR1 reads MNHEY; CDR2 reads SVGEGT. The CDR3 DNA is TGTGCCAGCAGCCGGGCCGAGGGCAATCAGCCCCAGCATTTT. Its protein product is CASSRAEGNQPQHF.

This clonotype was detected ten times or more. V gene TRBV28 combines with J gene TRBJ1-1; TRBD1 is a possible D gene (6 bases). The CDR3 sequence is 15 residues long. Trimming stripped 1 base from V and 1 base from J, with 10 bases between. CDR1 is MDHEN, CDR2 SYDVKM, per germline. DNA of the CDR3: TGTGCCAGCAGTTTATTATCCAGGGGGAACACTGAAGCTTTCTTT. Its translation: CASSLLSRGNTEAFF.

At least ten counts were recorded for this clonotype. This CDR3 reads CASSKLAGGTDTQYF. The CDR3 DNA reads TGTGCCAGTAGTAAGCTAGCGGGGGGCACAGATACGCAGTATTTT. This chain joins TRBV19 and TRBJ2-3; 10 positions agree with TRBD2. Losses at the gene ends were 4 bases for V and 1 base for J; bases not matched to a gene: 2. Germline CDR1 is LNHDA and CDR2 is SQIVND (reference sequence). The CDR3 runs 15 residues. The variable domain in full, with the rest retrieved from reference TRBV19 and TRBJ2-3, is DGGITQSPKYLFRKEGQNVTLSCEQNLNHDAMYWYRQDPGQGLRLIYYSQIVNDFQKGDIAEGYSVSREKKESFPLTVTSAQKNPTAFYLCASSKLAGGTDTQYFGPGTRLTVL.